One and the same sample provided the 14 T cell receptor beta chains below, sequenced in a study of identical twins. TCRdb independently ran MiXCR on the 5' RACE reads; one entry per CDR3 protein. The sample lists over 200,000 distinct CDR3 sequences; 6.5% to 8% were seen once. This sample was shared with a second study, whose subject was T cells expressing NK-cell markers.

The source material was CD8+ T cells sorted from blood. The receptors here all came from a woman younger than 35 in good health.

This clonotype was observed at least ten times. The J gene is TRBJ1-6, the V gene TRBV12-3 or TRBV12-4; maybe TRBD1 (5 bases). Trimming took 3 bases from V and 13 from J, leaving 16 bases between them. The CDR3 loop spans 14 amino acids. Here the CDR3 reads CASSFGDPPGPLHF. The CDR3 DNA reads TGTGCCAGCAGTTTCGGGGACCCGCCCGGGCCCCTCCACTTT.

This clonotype was recorded once. The conserved phenylalanine or tryptophan is not found at the CDR3 terminus, so this likely reflects a read error. The chain employs TRBV9 and TRBJ2-3; 7 positions agree with TRBD1. The CDR3 spans 14 residues. V was pared by 1 base and J by 6 bases, with 5 bases of the junction left unmatched. Germline V CDR1 and CDR2: SGDLS, YYNGEE. The CDR3 nucleotides read TGTGCCAGCAGCGTAAGGGGGCTTTGGGATACGCAGTATTCT. It is translated as CASSVRGLWDTQYS.

The chain recombines TRBV11-2 with TRBJ2-7, with D possibly being TRBD1 or TRBD2 (5 bases each). The CDR3 runs to 13 residues. The germline gives CDR1 SGHAT, CDR2 FQNNGV. The ends were cut back, 1 base at V and 5 bases at J, with 9 bases in the middle. CDR3 region: CASSLGGTNEQYF. The CDR3 DNA sequence: TGTGCCAGCAGCTTAGGTGGGACCAACGAGCAGTACTTC.

The sample holds many counts of this clonotype. The chain uses TRBV7-9 and TRBJ2-7; the D is unclear. V lost 2 bases and J lost 3, with 11 bases in between. This CDR3 has 14 amino acids. Germline-derived CDR1 and CDR2 are SEHNR and FQNEAQ (reference sequence). The CDR3 here is CASSLLGDGYEQYF. DNA for the CDR3: TGTGCCAGCAGCTTACTCGGTGACGGCTACGAGCAGTACTTC. The full variable domain, its missing parts supplied by reference TRBV7-9 and TRBJ2-7, is DTGVSQNPRHKITKRGQNVTFRCDPISEHNRLYWYRQTLGQGPEFLTYFQNEAQLEKSRLLSDRFSAERPKGSFSTLEIQRTEQGDSAMYLCASSLLGDGYEQYFGPGTRLTVT.

This clonotype was picked up a small number of times. The CDR3 DNA reads TGTGCCAGCAGCTTATCCCACTCTGGGGCCAACGTCCTGACTTTC. This codes for CASSLSHSGANVLTF. This chain joins TRBV7-2 and TRBJ2-6; D is ambiguous. Germline CDR1 reads SGHTA; CDR2 reads FQGNSA. Trimming stripped 2 bases from V and 0 bases from J, with 5 bases between. The CDR3 spans 15 residues.

This chain links TRBV27 with TRBJ2-7; D is unresolved. V lost 2 bases and J 0 bases, leaving 14 bases between the germline ends. Germline CDR1 MNHEY, CDR2 SMNVEV (reference sequence). The CDR3 totals 16 residues. This chain's CDR3 is CASSLKGSASSYEQYF. The DNA for the CDR3 is TGTGCCAGCAGTTTAAAGGGATCCGCTAGCTCCTACGAGCAGTACTTC.

The chain joins TRBV7-3 to TRBJ1-1; the D is unclear. V was shortened by 1 base and J by 1 base, with 10 bases between the two germline ends. CDR3 size: 15 residues. Germline V CDR1 and CDR2: SGHTA, FQGTGA. The CDR3 spells CASSLIDEPNTEAFF. Here the CDR3 DNA reads TGTGCCAGCAGCTTAATCGACGAACCGAACACTGAAGCTTTCTTT.

The V call is TRBV12-5, the J call TRBJ2-3; TRBD2 matches 11 bases. Germline V gene data show CDR1 as LGHNT and CDR2 as FRNRAP. This CDR3 is 14 amino acids long. Trimming at V came to 9 bases and at J to 1 base, leaving 3 bases not matched to a gene. The CDR3 coding sequence is TGTGCTAGCCTGACTAGCGGGGGCACAGATACGCAGTATTTT. Its protein product is CASLTSGGTDTQYF.

This chain joins TRBV7-6 and TRBJ2-7, with 7 bases identical to TRBD2. V gave up 8 bases and J gave up 3 bases; unmatched junction bases: 10. This CDR3 contains 14 residues. Germline CDR1 reads SGHVS; CDR2 reads FNYEAQ. The CDR3 DNA reads TGTGCCAGCTTGGAAGGGGAGGGCCTCTACGAGCAGTACTTC. This codes for CASLEGEGLYEQYF.

The table lists this clonotype with a few counts. The chain combines TRBV20-1 with TRBJ2-1; D is possibly TRBD1 or TRBD2 (6 bases each). The ends were cut back, 4 bases at V and 0 bases at J, with 13 bases in the middle. CDR3 size: 15 residues. The V gene's germline CDR1 is DFQATT and CDR2 SNEGSKA (reference sequence). In nucleotides, the CDR3 is TGCAGTGCTAACGGGGGCCCGGGCTCCTACAATGAGCAGTTCTTC. As protein: CSANGGPGSYNEQFF.

By its share, this clonotype is medium-sized. This sequence joins TRBV10-2 and TRBJ2-7; tentatively, D is TRBD2 (5 bases). The CDR3 totals 12 residues. Trimming stripped 7 bases from V and 1 base from J, with 8 bases between. Germline V CDR1 and CDR2: WSHSY, SAAADI. DNA for the CDR3: TGCGCCAGCACCCAGCGGTCCTACGAGCAGTACTTC. Its protein is CASTQRSYEQYF.

This clonotype was counted many times. The chain combines TRBV12-3 or TRBV12-4 with TRBJ1-6, with unresolved D. Deletions cut 3 bases from V and 10 bases from J, with 7 bases between. This CDR3 has 12 residues. CDR3 DNA sequence: TGTGCCAGCAGTTTTTCCTGGTCACCCCTCCACTTT. The encoded protein is CASSFSWSPLHF.

The genes are TRBV7-9 and TRBJ1-4; D unclear. The CDR3 totals 16 residues. Germline V gene data show CDR1 as SEHNR and CDR2 as FQNEAQ (reference sequence). The V and J ends lost 2 bases and 0 bases respectively, with 10 bases between them. Here the CDR3 reads CASSLPDGATNEKLFF. CDR3 nucleotide sequence: TGTGCCAGCAGCTTACCAGACGGGGCAACTAATGAAAAACTGTTTTTT.

This clonotype was recorded a few times. This chain connects TRBV3-1 to TRBJ1-2, with D possibly matching TRBD1 (5 bases). The CDR3 contains 13 residues. CDR1 is LGHDT and CDR2 is YNNKEL in the germline V gene (reference sequence). The germline V and J ends were trimmed by 0 bases and 8 bases, with 10 bases remaining between them. CDR3 sequence (DNA): TGTGCCAGCAGCCAAGAATGGGCAGGGGGCTACACCTTC. This translates into CASSQEWAGGYTF.